A single sample is the source of the 11 T cell receptor beta chains below, sequenced in a study of cytomegalovirus exposure and HLA in healthy donors. PCR was performed using 60 Vbeta and 13 Jbeta primers. The assay was immunoSEQ multiplex PCR, and TCRdb's table has in-frame clones only and misses some. The sample has approximately 110,000 clones, approximately 11% seen once. Sequenced material: PBMCs. Receptors were obtained from a man aged 40-55 years in good health and CMV-seropositive.

Only a few counts were recorded for this clone. This chain uses TRBV6-5 with TRBJ2-7; 10 bases map to TRBD1. Germline-derived CDR1 and CDR2 are MNHEY and SVGAGI. This CDR3 comprises 15 residues. V lost 2 bases and J lost 3; bases outside the gene matches: 4. In DNA form, the CDR3 reads TGTGCCAGCAGTTACGCCGGGACAGGGGACTACGAGCAGTACTTC. Translated: CASSYAGTGDYEQYF.

The V and J genes are TRBV27 and TRBJ2-1; TRBD1 matches at 10 bases. The CDR3 has 16 amino acids. The germline CDR1 and CDR2 sequences are MNHEY and SMNVEV (reference sequence). V shed 7 bases and J 0 bases; nucleotides not matched to a gene: 6. CDR3 in DNA: TGTGCCAGCACTCAGGGACAGGGGTTCTCCTACAATGAGCAGTTCTTC. Protein product: CASTQGQGFSYNEQFF.

The chain uses TRBV11-2 and TRBJ1-4, with D tentatively TRBD1 (5 bases). V gave up 5 bases and J gave up 4 bases, with 14 bases separating them. This CDR3 contains 15 residues. The germline V gene has CDR1 SGHAT and CDR2 FQNNGV. The CDR3 region is CASSSHPGFNEKLFF. CDR3 DNA sequence: TGTGCCAGCAGCAGCCATCCAGGGTTTAATGAAAAACTGTTTTTT.

The DNA for the CDR3 is TGTGCCAGCAGTTCGTTGGGACTCACAGATACGCAGTATTTT. It encodes CASSSLGLTDTQYF. The gene calls are TRBV27 and TRBJ2-3; weak D call: TRBD2 (6 bases). The CDR3 runs 14 residues. V was trimmed by 4 bases and J by 2 bases, leaving 10 bases between them. Germline values: CDR1 MNHEY, CDR2 SMNVEV (reference sequence).

The chain has TRBV5-1 and TRBJ2-1; 7 bases are shared with TRBD1. With V trimmed by 4 bases and J by 0 bases, 7 bases remained unmatched. Germline V gene lookup returns CDR1 SGHRS and CDR2 YFSETQ. This CDR3 contains 16 residues. CDR3 nucleotides: TGCGCCAGCAGCCCCCGAGGACAGGTCTCCTACAATGAGCAGTTCTTC. It is translated as CASSPRGQVSYNEQFF. Supplemented by reference TRBV5-1 and TRBJ2-1, the full variable domain reads KAGVTQTPRYLIKTRGQQVTLSCSPISGHRSVSWYQQTPGQGLQFLFEYFSETQRNKGNFPGRFSGRQFSNSRSEMNVSTLELGDSALYLCASSPRGQVSYNEQFFGPGTRLTVL.

The V gene is TRBV18, the J gene TRBJ1-1; D might be TRBD1 (5 bases). The CDR3 has 15 residues. Per germline, CDR1 KGHSH and CDR2 LQKENI. V dropped 8 bases and J dropped 0 bases, with 16 bases sitting between them. For the CDR3, the DNA is TGTGCCAGCCGACCAGGGTTTTCAATGAACACTGAAGCTTTCTTT. Protein product: CASRPGFSMNTEAFF.

In nucleotides, the CDR3 is TGTGCCAGCAGCTTGTCGGCGGGTGGCTACACCTTC. It encodes CASSLSAGGYTF. This rearrangement joins TRBV5-6 to TRBJ1-2; D ambiguous. The CDR3 loop spans 12 amino acids. Germline V lookup: CDR1 SGHDT, CDR2 YYEEEE. Trimming shortened V by 1 base and J by 7 bases, and 8 bases separated the two germline ends.

This chain joins TRBV5-1 and TRBJ1-2, with TRBD1 identical over 10 bases. This CDR3 is 17 amino acids long. Germline-derived CDR1 and CDR2 are SGHRS and YFSETQ. Unmatched junction bases numbered 15, after V lost 3 bases and J lost 7 bases. CDR3 sequence: CASSSGTGVSQVRGYTF. DNA of the CDR3: TGCGCCAGCAGCTCTGGGACAGGGGTGAGTCAGGTCCGTGGCTACACCTTC.

Details on this clone: An end of the junction does not agree with germline; a read error may underlie this. The J gene is TRBJ2-7, the V gene TRBV29-1; 7 nucleotides line up with TRBD1. CDR3 length equals 14 residues. Germline V gives CDR1 SQVTM, CDR2 ANQGSEA. DNA of the CDR3: TGCAGCGTCGAAGCACAGGGGCCCACCTACGAGCAGTACTTC. Amino acids: CSVEAQGPTYEQYF.

This clone has a handful of counts. V gene TRBV28 combines with J gene TRBJ2-2; D possibly corresponds to TRBD1 (7 bases). Trimming shortened V by 3 bases and J by 0 bases, and 11 bases separated the two germline ends. The CDR3 is 16 amino acids. The germline gives CDR1 MDHEN, CDR2 SYDVKM. CDR3 bases: TGTGCCAGCAGTTTTCAGGGGGGTCCGAACACCGGGGAGCTGTTTTTT. Encoded protein: CASSFQGGPNTGELFF.

There are a few counts of this clone. The genes are TRBV15 and TRBJ2-2, with 7 bases aligning to TRBD1. The CDR3 contains 16 residues. The ends lost 0 bases at V and 5 bases at J; junction bases unmatched: 6. CDR1 is LNHNV and CDR2 is YYDKDF in the germline V gene (reference sequence). CDR3 coding DNA: TGTGCCACCAGCAGAGATACAGGGGTGAGGACCGGGGAGCTGTTTTTT. It encodes CATSRDTGVRTGELFF.